The 15 T cell receptor beta chains listed next were all sequenced from one sample in a study of blood T cell repertoires in COVID-19 (dated by TCRdb to the early 2020s). Library construction relied on the immunoSEQ multiplex PCR assay. The clones in this table, taken by TCRdb from immuneACCESS, are in-frame only. Not every clone is retained; where verified, under half of the shortfall comes from an unresolved V gene, and the cause of the rest is unknown. Within this sample are fewer than 90,000 clones, with around 90% of them counted one time only. Of the sample, 15% is held by the ten largest clones. Sequencing used peripheral blood. The origin of the receptors is a male donor with acute or convalescent COVID-19.

V gene TRBV9 combines with J gene TRBJ2-2; 8 bases are a match to TRBD2. The V segment lost 3 bases and the J segment 4 bases; nucleotides outside the gene matches: 5. The CDR3 totals 15 residues. Per germline, CDR1 SGDLS and CDR2 YYNGEE. The CDR3 is CASSAGGASTGELFF. CDR3 bases: TGTGCCAGCAGCGCCGGGGGGGCGAGCACCGGGGAGCTGTTTTTT.

The genes are TRBV5-4 and TRBJ2-7; TRBD2 aligns across 11 bases. The V and J ends lost 3 bases and 3 bases, in that order; junction bases with no gene match: 8. The CDR3 is made up of 16 amino acids. Germline CDR1 and CDR2: SGHNT and YYREEE (reference sequence). The CDR3 bases are TGTGCCAGCAGCTCGGGGGCTAGCGGGGGGAACTACGAGCAGTACTTC. It encodes CASSSGASGGNYEQYF.

This chain uses TRBV6-1 with TRBJ1-2, with D perhaps TRBD1 (5 bases). The germline V gene has CDR1 MNHNS and CDR2 SASEGT. The CDR3 covers 16 residues. V was pared by 1 base and J by 0 bases, with 12 bases between. CDR3 sequence reads: CASSEEAGQPNYGYTF. The CDR3, as DNA: TGTGCCAGCAGTGAAGAGGCAGGGCAGCCTAACTATGGCTACACCTTC.

The chain recombines TRBV7-6 with TRBJ2-5, with a possible D match to TRBD2 (5 bases). Trimming took off 0 bases at V and 2 bases at J, with 13 bases between the two ends. CDR3 length: 16 amino acids. CDR1 is SGHVS, CDR2 FNYEAQ, per germline. This CDR3 is CASSLAPGMLQETQYF. The CDR3 nucleotides read TGTGCCAGCAGCTTAGCGCCGGGGATGCTACAAGAGACCCAGTACTTC.

V is TRBV6-5 and J is TRBJ1-3, with 7 bases identical to TRBD1. Germline lookup yields CDR1 MNHEY and CDR2 SVGAGI. The CDR3 spans 15 residues. V was pared by 2 bases and J by 3 bases, with 4 bases of the junction left unmatched. The CDR3 reads CASSYTTGLGNTIYF. CDR3 sequence (DNA): TGTGCCAGCAGTTACACGACAGGGCTTGGAAACACCATATATTTT.

This rearrangement joins TRBV5-1 to TRBJ2-7; tentatively, D is TRBD1 (7 bases). Germline assignment: CDR1 SGHRS and CDR2 YFSETQ. The CDR3 spans 14 residues. V was cut by 5 bases and J by 1 base, with 13 bases left in between. For the CDR3, the DNA is TGCGCCAGCAGGCGGGACAGTCCTTCCTACGAGCAGTACTTC. Its protein product is CASRRDSPSYEQYF.

The V and J genes are TRBV19 and TRBJ1-2, with D possibly TRBD1 on 6 matching bases. V lost 3 bases and J 1 base, leaving 12 bases between the germline ends. CDR1 is LNHDA, CDR2 SQIVND, per germline (reference sequence). This CDR3 comprises 15 residues. CDR3 in amino acids: CASSIAGAINYGYTF. The DNA of the CDR3 is TGTGCCAGTAGTATTGCAGGGGCCATTAACTATGGCTACACCTTC.

This rearrangement joins TRBV10-2 to TRBJ2-3, with TRBD2 matching over 12 bases. The CDR3 runs 16 residues. Per the germline V gene, CDR1 is WSHSY and CDR2 is SAAADI. J gave up 5 bases and V 3 bases, and 6 bases lay outside the gene matches. This CDR3 reads CASSDPGLAGGDTQYF. DNA for the CDR3: TGCGCCAGCAGTGACCCGGGACTAGCGGGCGGAGATACGCAGTATTTT.

The chain employs TRBV6-5 and TRBJ1-1, with 9 bases that match TRBD1. This CDR3 region has 14 residues. Trimming removed 6 bases from V and 3 bases from J; junction bases left unmatched: 5. The germline CDR1 and CDR2 sequences are MNHEY and SVGAGI. CDR3 nucleotides: TGTGCCAGCAGCCTCCGGACAGGGGACACTGAAGCTTTCTTT. Translating it yields CASSLRTGDTEAFF.

The V and J genes are TRBV7-2 and TRBJ1-2; 8 bases map to TRBD1. With 5 bases clipped from V and 3 bases from J, the junction kept 8 bases outside the gene matches. The CDR3 extends over 15 amino acids. Germline assignment: CDR1 SGHTA and CDR2 FQGNSA. The DNA for the CDR3 is TGTGCCAGCAGCCTCGGACAGGGAGGGCACTATGGCTACACCTTC. Protein product: CASSLGQGGHYGYTF.

The gene calls are TRBV5-5 and TRBJ1-5; D is ambiguous. The CDR3 spans 15 residues. CDR1 and CDR2 from the germline V gene are SGHKS and YYEKEE (reference sequence). Trimming stripped 2 bases from V and 2 bases from J, with 11 bases between. The DNA of the CDR3 is TGTGCCAGCAGCTTCGCCGGGAGTGGCAATCAGCCCCAGCATTTT. As protein: CASSFAGSGNQPQHF.

This chain connects TRBV4-2 to TRBJ2-5; 15 bases line up with TRBD2. V was pared by 1 base and J by 5 bases, with 5 bases of the junction left unmatched. Germline loops: CDR1 LGHNA, CDR2 YNFKEQ. This CDR3 region has 17 residues. CDR3 residues: CASSQGTSGGEWETQYF. As DNA, the CDR3 is TGTGCCAGCAGCCAAGGGACTAGCGGGGGGGAGTGGGAGACCCAGTACTTC.

This clone was seen just once. CDR3 residues: CASSHWGPTQRGGQETQYF. DNA of the CDR3: TGCGCCAGCAGCCATTGGGGCCCGACGCAGCGGGGGGGCCAAGAGACCCAGTACTTC. This chain uses TRBV5-1 with TRBJ2-5, with TRBD2 matching 10 bases. The CDR3 spans 19 residues. Germline V gene data show CDR1 as SGHRS and CDR2 as YFSETQ. Losses at the gene ends were 4 bases for V and 1 base for J; bases not matched to a gene: 16.

The chain couples TRBV24-1 to TRBJ1-2; 7 bases line up with TRBD1. The CDR3 is 14 residues long. Germline-derived CDR1 and CDR2 are KGHDR and SFDVKD. Trimming at V came to 5 bases and at J to 4 bases, leaving 6 bases not matched to a gene. In nucleotides, the CDR3 is TGTGCCACCAGTGGGACAGGAGTACCCTATGGCTACACCTTC. This gives the protein CATSGTGVPYGYTF.

This sequence joins TRBV5-1 and TRBJ2-6; possibly TRBD1 for D (6 bases). In germline, CDR1 is SGHRS, CDR2 YFSETQ. The germline V and J ends were trimmed by 4 bases and 18 bases, with 17 bases remaining between them. The CDR3 spans 12 residues. CDR3 protein: CASSPEGDVATF. In DNA, the CDR3 is TGCGCCAGCAGCCCTGAGGGGGACGTTGCGACTTTC.